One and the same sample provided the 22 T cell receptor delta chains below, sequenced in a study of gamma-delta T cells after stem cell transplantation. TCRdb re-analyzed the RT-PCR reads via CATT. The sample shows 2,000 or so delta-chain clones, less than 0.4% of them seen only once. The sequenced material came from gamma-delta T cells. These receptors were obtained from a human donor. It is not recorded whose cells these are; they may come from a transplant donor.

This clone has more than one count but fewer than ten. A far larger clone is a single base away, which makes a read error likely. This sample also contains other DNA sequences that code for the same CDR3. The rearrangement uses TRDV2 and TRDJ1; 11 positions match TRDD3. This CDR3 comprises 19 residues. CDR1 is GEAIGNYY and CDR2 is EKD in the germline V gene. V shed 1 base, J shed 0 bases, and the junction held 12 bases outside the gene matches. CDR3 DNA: TGTGCCTGTGACACTGTTCTGGGGGATACAAAGGGCCACACCGATAAACTCATCTTT. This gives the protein CACDTVLGDTKGHTDKLIF.

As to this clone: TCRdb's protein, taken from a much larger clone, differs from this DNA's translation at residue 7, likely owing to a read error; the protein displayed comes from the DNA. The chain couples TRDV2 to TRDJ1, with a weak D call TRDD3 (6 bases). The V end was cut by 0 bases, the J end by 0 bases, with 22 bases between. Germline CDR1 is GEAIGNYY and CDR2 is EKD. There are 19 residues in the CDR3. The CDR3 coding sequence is TGTGCCTGTGACACCCTCCCCCAAGAGGGGATCTCGGACACCGATAAACTCATCTTT. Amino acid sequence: CACDTLPQEGISDTDKLIF.

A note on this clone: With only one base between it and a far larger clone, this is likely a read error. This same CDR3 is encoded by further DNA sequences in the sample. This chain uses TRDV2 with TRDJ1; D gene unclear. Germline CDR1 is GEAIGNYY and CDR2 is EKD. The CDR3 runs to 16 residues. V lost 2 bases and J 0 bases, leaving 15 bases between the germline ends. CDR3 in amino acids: CACDMVGDKYTDKLIF. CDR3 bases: TGTGCCTGTGACATGGTGGGAGACAAATACACCGATAAACTCATCTTT.

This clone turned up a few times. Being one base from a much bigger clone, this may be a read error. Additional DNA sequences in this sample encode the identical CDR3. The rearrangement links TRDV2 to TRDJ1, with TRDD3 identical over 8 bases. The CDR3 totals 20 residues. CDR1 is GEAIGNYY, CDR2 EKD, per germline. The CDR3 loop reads CACDTLPQRTGGTYTDKLIF. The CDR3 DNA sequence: TGTGCCTGCGACACGCTTCCACAGCGAACTGGGGGGACGTACACCGATAAACTCATCTTT.

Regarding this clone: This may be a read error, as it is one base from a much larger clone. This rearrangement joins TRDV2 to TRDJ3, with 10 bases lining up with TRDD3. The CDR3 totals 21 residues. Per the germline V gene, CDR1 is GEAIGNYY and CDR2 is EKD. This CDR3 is CARDTLLGDIPITWDTRQMFF. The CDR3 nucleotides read TGTGCCCGTGACACCCTGCTGGGGGATATTCCAATCACCTGGGACACCCGACAGATGTTTTTC.

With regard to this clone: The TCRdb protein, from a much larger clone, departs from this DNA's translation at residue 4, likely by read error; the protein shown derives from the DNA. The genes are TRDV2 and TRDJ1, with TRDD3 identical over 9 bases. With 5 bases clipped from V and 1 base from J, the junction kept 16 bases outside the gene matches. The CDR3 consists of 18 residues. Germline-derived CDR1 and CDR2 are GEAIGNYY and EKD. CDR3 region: CACGTLHSVGDSTDKLIF. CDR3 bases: TGTGCCTGTGGCACTCTTCACAGTGTGGGGGATAGCACCGATAAACTCATCTTT.

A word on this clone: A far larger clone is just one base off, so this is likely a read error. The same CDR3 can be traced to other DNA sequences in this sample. CDR3 coding DNA: TGTGCCTGTGACACCGTTCCAACTGGGGGCCTGTACACCGATAAACTAATCTTT. This codes for CACDTVPTGGLYTDKLIF. V and J are TRDV2 and TRDJ1; TRDD3 matches 8 bases. Per the germline V gene, CDR1 is GEAIGNYY and CDR2 is EKD. The CDR3 has 18 amino acids.

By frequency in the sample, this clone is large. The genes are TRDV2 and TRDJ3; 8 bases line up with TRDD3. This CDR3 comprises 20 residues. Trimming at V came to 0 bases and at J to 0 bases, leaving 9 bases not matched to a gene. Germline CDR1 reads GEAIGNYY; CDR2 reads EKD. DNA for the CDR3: TGTGCCTGTGACACCATGACTGGGGGTGCTAGCTCCTGGGACACCCGACAGATGTTTTTC. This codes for CACDTMTGGASSWDTRQMFF.

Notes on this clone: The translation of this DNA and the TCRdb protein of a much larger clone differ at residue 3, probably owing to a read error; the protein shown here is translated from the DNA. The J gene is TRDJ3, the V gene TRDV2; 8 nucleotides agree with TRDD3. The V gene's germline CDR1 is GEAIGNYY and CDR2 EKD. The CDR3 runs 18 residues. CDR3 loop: CAYDSWGNDPWDTRQTFF. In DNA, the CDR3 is TGTGCCTATGACAGCTGGGGGAACGACCCCTGGGACACCCGACAGACGTTTTTC.

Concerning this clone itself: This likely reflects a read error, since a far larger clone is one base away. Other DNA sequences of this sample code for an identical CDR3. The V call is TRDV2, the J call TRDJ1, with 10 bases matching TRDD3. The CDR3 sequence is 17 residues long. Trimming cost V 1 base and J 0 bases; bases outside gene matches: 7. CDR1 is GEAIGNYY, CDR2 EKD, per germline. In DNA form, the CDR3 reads TGTGCCTGTGACACTTTGGGGGATACCCGGTACACCGATAAACTCATCTTT. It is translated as CACDTLGDTRYTDKLIF.

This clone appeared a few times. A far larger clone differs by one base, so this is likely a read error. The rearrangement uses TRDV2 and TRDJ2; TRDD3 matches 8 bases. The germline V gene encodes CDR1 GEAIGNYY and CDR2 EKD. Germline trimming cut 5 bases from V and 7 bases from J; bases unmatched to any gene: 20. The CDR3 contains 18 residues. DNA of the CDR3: TGTGCCTGTGGCACGTTGGAGACTGGGGGTCCTTTTAGAGCACAACTCTTCTTT. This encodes CACGTLETGGPFRAQLFF.

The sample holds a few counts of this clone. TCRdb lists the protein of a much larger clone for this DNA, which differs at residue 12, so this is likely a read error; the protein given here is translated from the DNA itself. Written as DNA, the CDR3 is TGTGCCTGTGACAGGGTGGGGGATACCTTTTCCTGGGACACCCGACAGATGTTTTTC. Its protein is CACDRVGDTFSWDTRQMFF. The chain joins TRDV2 to TRDJ3; 10 bases are shared with TRDD3. Germline V gene data show CDR1 as GEAIGNYY and CDR2 as EKD. CDR3 length: 19 amino acids. V was pared by 2 bases and J by 1 base, with 7 bases of the junction left unmatched.

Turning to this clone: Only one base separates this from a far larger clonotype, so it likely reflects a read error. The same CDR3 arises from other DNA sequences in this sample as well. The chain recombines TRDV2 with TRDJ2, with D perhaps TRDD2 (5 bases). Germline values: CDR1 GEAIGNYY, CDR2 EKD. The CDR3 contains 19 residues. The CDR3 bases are TGTGCCTGTGACACAATCATTCCTGGAGCCGGCAGCATGACGGCACAACTCTTCTTT. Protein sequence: CACDTIIPGAGSMTAQLFF.

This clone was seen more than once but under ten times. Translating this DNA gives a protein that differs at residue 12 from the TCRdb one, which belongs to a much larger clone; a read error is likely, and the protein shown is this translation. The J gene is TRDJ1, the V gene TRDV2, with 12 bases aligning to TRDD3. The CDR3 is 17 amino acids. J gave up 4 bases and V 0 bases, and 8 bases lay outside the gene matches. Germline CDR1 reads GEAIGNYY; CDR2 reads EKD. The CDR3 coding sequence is TGTGCCTGTGACACCTTGAGTACTGGGGGATACAGCGATAAACTCATCTTT. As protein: CACDTLSTGGYSDKLIF.

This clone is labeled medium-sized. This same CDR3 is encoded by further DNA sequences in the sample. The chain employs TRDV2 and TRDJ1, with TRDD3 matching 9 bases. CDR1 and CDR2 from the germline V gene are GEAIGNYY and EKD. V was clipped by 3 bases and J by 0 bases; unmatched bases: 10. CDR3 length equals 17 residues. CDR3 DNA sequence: TGTGCCTGTGACCTTATCACTGGGGGAGACAACACCGATAAACTCATCTTT. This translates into CACDLITGGDNTDKLIF.

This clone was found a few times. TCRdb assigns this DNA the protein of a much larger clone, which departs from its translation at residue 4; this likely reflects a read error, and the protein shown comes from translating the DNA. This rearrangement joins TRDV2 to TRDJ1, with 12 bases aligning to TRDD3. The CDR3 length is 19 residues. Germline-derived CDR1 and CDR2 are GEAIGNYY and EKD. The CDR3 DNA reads TGTGCCTGTGGCACCATTCTACTGGGGGATACAGAAGGGACGGGTAAACTCATCTTT. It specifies CACGTILLGDTEGTGKLIF.

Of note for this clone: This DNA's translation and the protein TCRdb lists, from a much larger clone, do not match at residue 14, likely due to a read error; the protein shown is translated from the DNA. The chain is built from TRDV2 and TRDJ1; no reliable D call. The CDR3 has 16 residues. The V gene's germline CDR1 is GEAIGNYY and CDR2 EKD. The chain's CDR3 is CACDTVLAGDTDKPIF. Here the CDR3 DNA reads TGTGCCTGTGACACCGTCCTGGCTGGAGACACCGATAAACCCATCTTT.

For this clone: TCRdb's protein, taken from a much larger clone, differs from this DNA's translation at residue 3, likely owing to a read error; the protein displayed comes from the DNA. This CDR3 reads CARDSLSTGGLNKLIF. In DNA form, the CDR3 reads TGTGCCCGTGACTCTCTGTCAACTGGGGGACTGAATAAACTCATCTTT. The V and J genes are TRDV2 and TRDJ1; 9 bases are a match to TRDD3. The germline CDR1 and CDR2 sequences are GEAIGNYY and EKD. This CDR3 contains 16 residues.

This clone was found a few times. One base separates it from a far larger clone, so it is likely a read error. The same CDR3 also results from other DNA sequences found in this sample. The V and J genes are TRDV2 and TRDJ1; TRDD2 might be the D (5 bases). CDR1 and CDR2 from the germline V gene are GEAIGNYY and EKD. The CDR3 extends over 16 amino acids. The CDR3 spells CACDTLTLQNTDKLIF. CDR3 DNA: TGTGCTTGTGACACCCTTACCCTTCAAAACACCGATAAACTCATCTTT.

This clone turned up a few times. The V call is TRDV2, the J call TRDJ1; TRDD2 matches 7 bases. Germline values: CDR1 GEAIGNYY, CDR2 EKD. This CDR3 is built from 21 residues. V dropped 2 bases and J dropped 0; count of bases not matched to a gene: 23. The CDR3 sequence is CACDIIPTRHGHTEYTDKLIF. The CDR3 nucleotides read TGTGCCTGTGACATTATTCCTACGAGGCACGGGCACACTGAGTACACCGATAAACTCATCTTT.

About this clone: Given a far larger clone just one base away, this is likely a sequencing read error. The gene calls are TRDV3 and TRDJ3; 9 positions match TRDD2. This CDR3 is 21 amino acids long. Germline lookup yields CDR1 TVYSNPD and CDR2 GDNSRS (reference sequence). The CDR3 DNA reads TGTGCCTCTTCCTTCCTACCACCCTGGGGGGCAAGCTCCTGGGACACCCGACAGACGTTTTTC. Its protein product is CASSFLPPWGASSWDTRQTFF.

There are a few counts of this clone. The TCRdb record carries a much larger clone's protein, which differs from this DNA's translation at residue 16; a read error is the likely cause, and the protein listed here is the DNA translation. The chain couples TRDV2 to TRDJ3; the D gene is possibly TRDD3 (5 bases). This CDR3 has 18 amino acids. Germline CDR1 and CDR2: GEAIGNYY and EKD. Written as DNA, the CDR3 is TGTGCCTGTGACACCCAGTGGGGAAGCTCCTGGGACACCCGACAGACGTTTTTC. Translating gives CACDTQWGSSWDTRQTFF.